The clone carrying this TCR beta chain was detected ten times or more. Time point of the sample: patch test 2, 6 weeks after DPC sensitization. The sample's treatment: therapeutic diphenylcyclopropenone sensitization with weekly scalp DPC. This specimen belongs to a study of human T cells and chemical hapten exposure. The CDR3 contains 15 residues. Unmatched junction bases numbered 8, after V lost 3 bases and J lost 4 bases. Germline V gene lookup returns CDR1 DFQATT and CDR2 SNEGSKA (reference sequence). Original analysis: Counting gave a median of 95,638 TCRs per sample, with values ranging from roughly 23,224 to 700,000. TCRdb reprocessed the RACE reads with MiXCR, giving one entry per CDR3 protein. The V and J calls come from TCRdb's annotation, not from the publication. The table has hundreds of thousands of distinct CDR3 sequences, about 6% seen once.

The V and J genes are TRBV20-1 and TRBJ2-3, with 9 bases lining up with TRBD2. The starting material was whole blood, obtained in connection with sensitization to the hapten diphenylcyclopropenone (DPC). The origin of this receptor is a woman between 18 and 29 years old with alopecia areata. Some clones in this sample may be carry-over from other donors' samples. The CDR3 region has the DNA TGCAGTGCTAGCTCGGCGGGGGGGCGATCAGATACGCAGTATTTT. This encodes CSASSAGGRSDTQYF.